This T cell receptor beta chain was retrieved from a study of T cell clusters in autoimmune cytopenias. Study-level information: A median of 51,575 TRB reads per sample yielded a median around 2,500 distinct clonotypes.

TRB rearrangements were amplified by touch-down multiplex PCR with mixed TRB-A/B primers. Reprocessing the multiplex PCR reads, TCRdb reports a single entry for every CDR3 protein and omits DNA. Found here are approximately 7,000 distinct CDR3 sequences; the top ten clones hold around a quarter. Study-wide results and caveats: TRB repertoire shifts in secondary cytopenia and chronic lymphocytic leukemia mostly reflected lymphoma, not autoimmunity. Compared with active autoimmune hepatitis patients, healthy donors showed approximately 3.3-fold more exclusive TRB clusters. A dominant lymphoma-associated repertoire apparently masked the cluster-lack signature in secondary cytopenia versus chronic lymphocytic leukemia.

TRB was amplified from 250 ng of peripheral blood genomic DNA per sample. Turning to this clonotype: What it binds is unknown.

The CDR3 length is 14 residues. Germline CDR1 and CDR2: DFQATT and SNEGSKA (reference sequence). The TCR comes from a human donor with an autoimmune cytopenia or autoimmune hepatitis (not recorded which). The sequenced sample was peripheral blood. The V gene is TRBV20-1, the J gene TRBJ1-1. CDR3 sequence reads: CSAPPSGMNTEAFF.